Below are 14 T cell receptor beta chains sequenced from a single sample in a study of vaccination effects on CD4 cells after COVID-19. What these receptors recognize is not known. ViraFEST assay sequencing came after antigen-specific CD4+ T cells were expanded with viral peptide pools. After more than 8 days in culture, the CD4+ T cells were isolated. Sequenced by immunoSEQ multiplex PCR; TCRdb stores in-frame clones only, minus some. Of over 55,000 clones in the sample, roughly 79% were seen once. Sequences were derived from CD4+ T cells from PBMCs cultured with HCoV-229E spike peptides, sampled before COVID-19 vaccination. The receptor set was obtained from a human donor who received a COVID-19 vaccine.

This rearrangement joins TRBV12-3 or TRBV12-4 to TRBJ2-2; D perhaps matches TRBD1 (5 bases). The ends were cut back, 2 bases at V and 6 bases at J, with 7 bases in the middle. This CDR3 has 13 residues. The CDR3 region is CASSLRGAGELFF. In DNA form, the CDR3 reads TGTGCCAGCAGTTTAAGGGGTGCCGGGGAGCTGTTTTTT.

The gene calls are TRBV6-1 and TRBJ2-7; no firm D call. V lost 1 base, J lost 0 bases, and 10 bases lay in between. Germline V lookup: CDR1 MNHNS, CDR2 SASEGT. The CDR3 extends over 15 amino acids. The CDR3 DNA reads as TGTGCCAGCAGTGAAGTCGGCAGTAGCTCCTACGAGCAGTACGTC. Translation gives CASSEVGSSSYEQYV.

The gene calls are TRBV5-1 and TRBJ2-3; 10 bases map to TRBD2. The germline CDR1 and CDR2 sequences are SGHRS and YFSETQ. Unmatched junction bases numbered 8, after V lost 5 bases and J lost 2 bases. This CDR3 is built from 16 residues. CDR3 sequence (DNA): TGCGCCAGCAGATATCTAGCGGGGGCCGTCACAGATACGCAGTATTTT. It translates to CASRYLAGAVTDTQYF. Full variable domain (rest looked up from reference TRBV5-1 and TRBJ2-3): KAGVTQTPRYLIKTRGQQVTLSCSPISGHRSVSWYQQTPGQGLQFLFEYFSETQRNKGNFPGRFSGRQFSNSRSEMNVSTLELGDSALYLCASRYLAGAVTDTQYFGPGTRLTVL.

The chain links TRBV24-1 to TRBJ2-3, with unresolved D. Trimming took 3 bases from V and 0 from J, leaving 15 bases between them. This CDR3 region has 17 residues. Germline V gene lookup returns CDR1 KGHDR and CDR2 SFDVKD. CDR3 region: CATSDPLPTPSTDTQYF. CDR3 nucleotide sequence: TGTGCCACCAGTGATCCACTCCCCACCCCTAGCACAGATACGCAGTATTTT.

The V gene is TRBV5-1, the J gene TRBJ2-1; 8 positions agree with TRBD2. The germline CDR1 and CDR2 sequences are SGHRS and YFSETQ. This CDR3 is 16 amino acids long. With V trimmed by 1 base and J by 5 bases, 8 bases remained unmatched. Here the CDR3 reads CASSLLSGTRDNEQFF. CDR3 nucleotides: TGCGCCAGCAGCTTGTTGTCCGGGACTAGAGACAATGAGCAGTTCTTC.

Only a few counts were recorded for this clone. The chain uses TRBV7-9 and TRBJ1-6; TRBD1 aligns across 9 bases. This CDR3 spans 17 amino acids. The trim removed 3 bases at V and 0 bases at J, leaving 3 bases unmatched. Germline assignment: CDR1 SEHNR and CDR2 FQNEAQ (reference sequence). The CDR3 loop reads CASSFDRGSSYNSPLHF. The CDR3 DNA is TGTGCCAGCAGCTTTGACAGGGGGTCCTCCTATAATTCACCCCTCCACTTT.

The chain employs TRBV29-1 and TRBJ1-2; D is perhaps TRBD1 (6 bases). Germline CDR1 and CDR2: SQVTM and ANQGSEA. The CDR3 has 13 residues. Between the trimmed V and J ends, which lost 6 bases and 8 bases, there was a span of 19 bases. The CDR3 region is CSVLLGGAGGYTF. The CDR3 nucleotides read TGCAGCGTCCTTTTGGGGGGGGCAGGGGGCTACACCTTC.

This clone appeared once. The chain employs TRBV7-2 and TRBJ2-2; perhaps TRBD1 as D (5 bases). Germline assignment: CDR1 SGHTA and CDR2 FQGNSA. The CDR3 sequence is 18 residues long. The V and J ends lost 1 base and 1 base respectively, with 16 bases between them. The DNA of the CDR3 is TGTGCCAGCAGCTTAGAATACTGGGGCAGAGGGAACACCGGGGAGCTGTTTTTT. Translated, it gives CASSLEYWGRGNTGELFF.

The J gene is TRBJ2-7, the V gene TRBV24-1; 10 nucleotides match TRBD1. V dropped 1 base and J dropped 0; count of bases not matched to a gene: 8. The germline V gene encodes CDR1 KGHDR and CDR2 SFDVKD. This CDR3 has 18 amino acids. Written as DNA, the CDR3 is TGTGCCACCAGTGATTTTTGCGGGACAGGGGTTAGCTCCTACGAGCAGTACGTC. Translation: CATSDFCGTGVSSYEQYV.

The rearrangement uses TRBV5-1 and TRBJ2-5; 7 bases line up with TRBD2. The CDR3 contains 15 residues. The V segment lost 0 bases and the J segment 5 bases; nucleotides outside the gene matches: 7. The germline V gene encodes CDR1 SGHRS and CDR2 YFSETQ. CDR3 in DNA: TGCGCCAGCAGCTTGGTGGCGGGGGTCCGGGAGACCCAGTACTTC. Translation: CASSLVAGVRETQYF.

Here the CDR3 reads CASSGGAGFEQYV. The CDR3 DNA reads as TGTGCCAGCAGTGGGGGGGCCGGATTCGAGCAGTACGTC. V gene TRBV25-1 combines with J gene TRBJ2-7; possibly TRBD1 or TRBD2 for D (6 bases each). The germline V gene has CDR1 MGHDK and CDR2 SYGVNS. Trimming pared 4 bases from V and 6 bases from J, leaving 13 bases between. The CDR3 extends over 13 amino acids.

The chain joins TRBV12-3 or TRBV12-4 to TRBJ1-1, with a tentative D call TRBD1 (6 bases). Deletions cut 6 bases from V and 1 base from J, with 9 bases between. The CDR3 spans 13 residues. CDR3 nucleotide sequence: TGTGCCAGCAGCGGGACACCGAACACTGAAGCTTTCTTT. This codes for CASSGTPNTEAFF.

The chain carries TRBV2 and TRBJ2-5; D is uncertain. The CDR3 is 11 amino acids. The germline V and J ends were trimmed by 4 bases and 4 bases, with 4 bases remaining between them. Germline CDR1 reads SNHLY; CDR2 reads FYNNEI. CDR3 coding DNA: TGTGCCAGCAGTGGGAGAGAGACCCAGTACTTC. Its protein product is CASSGRETQYF.

This chain connects TRBV29-1 to TRBJ2-3; D gene uncertain. The length of the CDR3 is 13 residues. The V and J ends lost 4 bases and 6 bases respectively, with 14 bases between them. Germline-derived CDR1 and CDR2 are SQVTM and ANQGSEA. CDR3 DNA: TGCAGCGTTGTAAGTGGTTTGTCGGATACGCAGTATTTT. Protein: CSVVSGLSDTQYF.